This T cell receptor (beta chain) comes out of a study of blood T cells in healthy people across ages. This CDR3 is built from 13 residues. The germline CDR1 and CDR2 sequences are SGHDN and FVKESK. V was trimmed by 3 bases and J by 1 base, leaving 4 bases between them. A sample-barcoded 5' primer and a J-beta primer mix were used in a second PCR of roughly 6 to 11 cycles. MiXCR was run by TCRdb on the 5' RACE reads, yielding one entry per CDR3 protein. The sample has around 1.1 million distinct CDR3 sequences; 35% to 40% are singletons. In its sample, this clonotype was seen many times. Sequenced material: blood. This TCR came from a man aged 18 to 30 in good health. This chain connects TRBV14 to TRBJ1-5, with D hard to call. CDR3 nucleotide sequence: TGTGCCAGCAGCCACGACAGCAATCAGCCCCAGCATTTT. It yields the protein CASSHDSNQPQHF.